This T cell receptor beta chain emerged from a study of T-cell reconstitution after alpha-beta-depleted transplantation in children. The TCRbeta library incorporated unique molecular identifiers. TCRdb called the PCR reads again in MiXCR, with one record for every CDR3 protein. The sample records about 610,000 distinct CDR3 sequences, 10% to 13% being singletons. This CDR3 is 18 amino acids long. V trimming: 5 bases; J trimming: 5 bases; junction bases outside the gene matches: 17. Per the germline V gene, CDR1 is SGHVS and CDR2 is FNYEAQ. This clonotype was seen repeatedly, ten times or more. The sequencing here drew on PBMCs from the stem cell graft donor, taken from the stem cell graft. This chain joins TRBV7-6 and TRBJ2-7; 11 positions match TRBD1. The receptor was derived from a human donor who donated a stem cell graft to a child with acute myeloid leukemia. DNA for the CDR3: TGTGCCAGCAGCGCCTATCCGTTTCCGGGACAGGGGGACAACGAGCAGTACTTC. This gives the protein CASSAYPFPGQGDNEQYF.